The 5 T cell receptor beta chains given below trace back to one sample, sequenced in a study of monozygotic twins with inflammatory bowel disease. Using the 5' RACE reads, TCRdb records one entry per CDR3 protein without DNA. The sample's table shows roughly 300,000 distinct CDR3 sequences. Sample: blood. The receptors shown here come from a human donor with ulcerative colitis or Crohn's disease, or a healthy co-twin of an affected twin (not recorded which).

V and J are TRBV29-1 and TRBJ2-2; TCRdb returns TRBD2, unconfirmable since there is no DNA. The V gene's germline CDR1 is SQVTM and CDR2 ANQGSEA. The CDR3 totals 14 residues. This CDR3 is CSAGTSGGAGELFF.

The chain joins TRBV6-1 to TRBJ1-6. Germline CDR1 is MNHNS and CDR2 is SASEGT. This CDR3 is 16 amino acids long. The CDR3 spells CASRLVAEPYNSPLHF.

The CDR3 loop reads CASSYSAGTGRSNQPQHF. The chain uses TRBV6-2 or TRBV6-3 and TRBJ1-5; TCRdb calls TRBD1, which cannot be checked without DNA. The CDR3 covers 18 residues. The germline CDR1 and CDR2 sequences are MNHEY and SVGEGT.

This sequence joins TRBV5-5 and TRBJ2-3; the D gene TCRdb calls, TRBD2, cannot be checked with no DNA. This CDR3 is built from 16 residues. The germline CDR1 and CDR2 sequences are SGHKS and YYEKEE (reference sequence). CDR3: CASSRTSGGPTDTQYF.

The J gene is TRBJ2-1, the V gene TRBV12-3 or TRBV12-4; checking the TCRdb D call of TRBD1 is not possible without DNA. The CDR3 runs 14 residues. The CDR3: CASSPDISYNEQFF.